The rows below give T cell receptor beta chains drawn from one sample of a study of cytomegalovirus exposure and HLA in healthy donors. TCRdb's copy holds only in-frame clones and misses some; the assay was immunoSEQ multiplex PCR. The sample lists some 210,000 clones, approximately 82% occurring once. The sample taken for sequencing was PBMCs. Source of these receptors: a male donor in good health and CMV-seronegative. Both conserved end residues are part of each CDR3. The order of the fields is CDR3 length, J gene, clone size, V gene, D gene, CDR3 protein, CDR3 DNA. D genes are given only for firm matches. Only part of the rows carry a size: once, few, many, or a class if the clone is expanded.

len: 16; j_gene: TRBJ2-7; abundance: -; v_gene: TRBV27; d_gene: TRBD1; CDR3aa: CASSSWRGQGISEQYF; CDR3nt: TGTGCCAGCAGTTCCTGGCGGGGACAGGGTATCTCCGAGCAGTACTTC
len: 16; j_gene: TRBJ1-5; abundance: -; v_gene: TRBV2; d_gene: TRBD1; CDR3aa: CASSPTGGGYNQPQHF; CDR3nt: TGTGCCAGCAGTCCCACAGGGGGCGGATATAATCAGCCCCAGCATTTT
len: 15; j_gene: TRBJ2-7; abundance: -; v_gene: TRBV5-1; d_gene: -; CDR3aa: CASSPYGTEGNEQYF; CDR3nt: TGCGCCAGCAGCCCGTATGGGACTGAAGGGAACGAGCAGTACTTC
len: 16; j_gene: TRBJ2-5; abundance: -; v_gene: TRBV19; d_gene: TRBD1; CDR3aa: CASSIGDRAGGETQYF; CDR3nt: TGTGCCAGTAGTATCGGGGACAGGGCGGGCGGAGAGACCCAGTACTTC
len: 14; j_gene: TRBJ2-7; abundance: once; v_gene: TRBV19; d_gene: -; CDR3aa: CASSGGGGSYEQYF; CDR3nt: TGTGCCAGTAGTGGGGGAGGCGGCTCCTACGAGCAGTACTTC
len: 15; j_gene: TRBJ2-1; abundance: -; v_gene: TRBV10-3; d_gene: TRBD2; CDR3aa: CAINGLAGIDNEQFF; CDR3nt: TGTGCCATCAATGGACTAGCGGGAATTGACAATGAGCAGTTCTTC
len: 15; j_gene: TRBJ2-3; abundance: -; v_gene: TRBV5-4; d_gene: -; CDR3aa: CASSLGGEAADTQYF; CDR3nt: TGTGCCAGCAGCTTGGGGGGAGAGGCGGCAGATACGCAGTATTTT
len: 16; j_gene: TRBJ2-1; abundance: -; v_gene: TRBV19; d_gene: -; CDR3aa: CASSMTAGRTNNEQFF; CDR3nt: TGTGCCAGTAGTATGACTGCGGGCCGAACTAACAATGAGCAGTTCTTC
len: 18; j_gene: TRBJ2-1; abundance: -; v_gene: TRBV4-1; d_gene: TRBD2; CDR3aa: CASSQTPTPSGRGDEQFF; CDR3nt: TGCGCCAGCAGCCAAACTCCTACCCCAAGCGGGAGAGGGGATGAGCAGTTCTTC
len: 13; j_gene: TRBJ1-2; abundance: -; v_gene: TRBV5-5; d_gene: -; CDR3aa: CASSLAQGDGYTF; CDR3nt: TGTGCCAGCAGCTTGGCCCAGGGTGATGGCTACACCTTC
len: 14; j_gene: TRBJ2-7; abundance: once; v_gene: TRBV2; d_gene: TRBD2; CDR3aa: CASSGLAVTYEQYF; CDR3nt: TGTGCCAGCAGTGGACTAGCGGTAACCTACGAGCAGTACTTC
len: 15; j_gene: TRBJ2-2; abundance: -; v_gene: TRBV9; d_gene: TRBD1; CDR3aa: CASSVGTGGIGELFF; CDR3nt: TGTGCCAGCAGCGTAGGGACAGGAGGCATCGGGGAGCTGTTTTTT
len: 16; j_gene: TRBJ2-1; abundance: -; v_gene: TRBV5-1; d_gene: TRBD2; CDR3aa: CASSFAGREGLDEQFF; CDR3nt: TGCGCCAGCAGCTTTGCTGGGCGGGAGGGCCTTGATGAGCAGTTCTTC
len: 15; j_gene: TRBJ2-7; abundance: -; v_gene: TRBV5-4; d_gene: TRBD2; CDR3aa: CASSLSGGSSYEQYF; CDR3nt: TGTGCCAGCAGCTTGAGCGGCGGGAGCTCCTACGAGCAGTACTTC
len: 17; j_gene: TRBJ2-3; abundance: -; v_gene: TRBV6-4; d_gene: -; CDR3aa: CASIKPWQGNLADTQYF; CDR3nt: TGTGCCAGCATCAAACCGTGGCAGGGAAACCTGGCAGATACGCAGTATTTT
len: 16; j_gene: TRBJ2-5; abundance: -; v_gene: TRBV7-8; d_gene: TRBD1; CDR3aa: CASSPLGQGRAETQYF; CDR3nt: TGTGCCAGCAGCCCTCTCGGACAGGGAAGGGCGGAGACCCAGTACTTC
len: 14; j_gene: TRBJ2-7; abundance: once; v_gene: TRBV30; d_gene: -; CDR3aa: CAWTAGGIPYEQYF; CDR3nt: TGTGCCTGGACTGCCGGGGGAATCCCCTACGAGCAGTACTTC
len: 15; j_gene: TRBJ2-1; abundance: -; v_gene: TRBV7-7; d_gene: TRBD2; CDR3aa: CASSLGRETYNEQFF; CDR3nt: TGTGCTAGCAGCTTGGGGCGGGAGACCTACAATGAGCAGTTCTTC
len: 16; j_gene: TRBJ2-3; abundance: few; v_gene: TRBV6-5; d_gene: TRBD2; CDR3aa: CASSYSPSREIDTQYF; CDR3nt: TGTGCCAGCAGTTACTCCCCCTCGCGGGAGATAGATACGCAGTATTTT
len: 13; j_gene: TRBJ1-1; abundance: -; v_gene: TRBV19; d_gene: TRBD1; CDR3aa: CASSSGQEDEAFF; CDR3nt: TGTGCCAGTAGTTCTGGACAGGAGGATGAAGCTTTCTTT
len: 15; j_gene: TRBJ2-5; abundance: -; v_gene: TRBV6-1; d_gene: TRBD1; CDR3aa: CASSEGQGWAETQYF; CDR3nt: TGTGCCAGCAGTGAAGGACAGGGGTGGGCAGAGACCCAGTACTTC
len: 14; j_gene: TRBJ2-1; abundance: -; v_gene: TRBV10-1; d_gene: TRBD2; CDR3aa: CASSLLAGGVEQFF; CDR3nt: TGCGCCAGCAGTCTACTAGCGGGAGGGGTGGAGCAGTTCTTC
len: 15; j_gene: TRBJ1-1; abundance: few; v_gene: TRBV4-1; d_gene: -; CDR3aa: CASSQDLDIGTEAFF; CDR3nt: TGCGCCAGCAGCCAAGATCTAGATATTGGCACTGAAGCTTTCTTT
len: 15; j_gene: TRBJ2-7; abundance: -; v_gene: TRBV16; d_gene: -; CDR3aa: CASSQSAERGGEQYF; CDR3nt: TGTGCCAGCAGCCAATCGGCGGAAAGAGGAGGAGAGCAGTACTTC
len: 11; j_gene: TRBJ1-2; abundance: -; v_gene: TRBV6-5; d_gene: -; CDR3aa: CARSGVGSYTF; CDR3nt: TGTGCCAGATCAGGGGTGGGAAGCTACACCTTC
len: 13; j_gene: TRBJ2-7; abundance: -; v_gene: TRBV6-1; d_gene: -; CDR3aa: CASSERLPYEQYF; CDR3nt: TGTGCCAGCAGTGAAAGACTTCCCTACGAGCAGTACTTC
len: 13; j_gene: TRBJ1-5; abundance: -; v_gene: TRBV14; d_gene: -; CDR3aa: CASSQSSNQPQHF; CDR3nt: TGTGCCAGCAGCCAGAGTAGCAATCAGCCCCAGCATTTT
len: 14; j_gene: TRBJ2-3; abundance: -; v_gene: TRBV9; d_gene: -; CDR3aa: CASSPTTSYDTQYF; CDR3nt: TGTGCCAGCAGCCCTACGACTAGTTACGATACGCAGTATTTT
len: 17; j_gene: TRBJ1-2; abundance: -; v_gene: TRBV27; d_gene: -; CDR3aa: CASRATPQIDYNYGYTF; CDR3nt: TGTGCCAGCAGGGCCACCCCCCAGATTGACTACAACTATGGCTACACCTTC
len: 15; j_gene: TRBJ1-2; abundance: -; v_gene: TRBV19; d_gene: -; CDR3aa: CASSIARTTNYGYTF; CDR3nt: TGTGCCAGTAGTATAGCTCGGACTACTAACTATGGCTACACCTTC
len: 15; j_gene: TRBJ2-1; abundance: -; v_gene: TRBV9; d_gene: TRBD2; CDR3aa: CASSGGGRVYNEQFF; CDR3nt: TGTGCCAGCAGCGGGGGCGGGAGAGTCTACAATGAGCAGTTCTTC
len: 16; j_gene: TRBJ2-1; abundance: once; v_gene: TRBV9; d_gene: TRBD2; CDR3aa: CASSSGLAGSYNEQFF; CDR3nt: TGTGCCAGCAGCTCGGGACTAGCGGGATCCTACAATGAGCAGTTCTTC
len: 16; j_gene: TRBJ2-4; abundance: -; v_gene: TRBV11-2; d_gene: -; CDR3aa: CASSSPGTPKENIQYF; CDR3nt: TGTGCCAGCAGCAGCCCCGGGACACCGAAGGAAAACATTCAGTACTTC
len: 15; j_gene: TRBJ2-6; abundance: few; v_gene: TRBV6-5; d_gene: TRBD1; CDR3aa: CASSPDRAGANVLTF; CDR3nt: TGTGCCAGCAGTCCCGACAGGGCTGGGGCCAACGTCCTGACTTTC
len: 16; j_gene: TRBJ2-3; abundance: -; v_gene: TRBV25-1; d_gene: -; CDR3aa: CASSGQTGASTDTQYF; CDR3nt: TGTGCCAGCAGTGGGCAGACAGGAGCTAGCACAGATACGCAGTATTTT
len: 15; j_gene: TRBJ2-7; abundance: -; v_gene: TRBV6-5; d_gene: TRBD2; CDR3aa: CASSGGRIRQYEQYF; CDR3nt: TGTGCCAGCAGCGGGGGGAGAATTCGACAGTACGAGCAGTACTTC
len: 18; j_gene: TRBJ2-1; abundance: -; v_gene: TRBV27; d_gene: -; CDR3aa: CASSLSRFMADVYNEQFF; CDR3nt: TGTGCCAGCAGTTTATCGAGGTTCATGGCAGACGTCTACAATGAGCAGTTCTTC
len: 13; j_gene: TRBJ1-5; abundance: -; v_gene: TRBV6-5; d_gene: TRBD1; CDR3aa: CASSHRGPQPQHF; CDR3nt: TGTGCCAGCAGTCACAGGGGCCCTCAGCCCCAGCATTTT
len: 16; j_gene: TRBJ2-1; abundance: -; v_gene: TRBV9; d_gene: TRBD1; CDR3aa: CASSVAAQGFYNEQFF; CDR3nt: TGTGCCAGCAGCGTAGCTGCACAGGGGTTTTACAATGAGCAGTTCTTC
len: 18; j_gene: TRBJ1-2; abundance: -; v_gene: TRBV7-3; d_gene: -; CDR3aa: CASRATPSRAGRGYGYTF; CDR3nt: TGTGCCAGCAGGGCAACTCCTTCCCGGGCAGGGAGGGGGTATGGCTACACCTTC
len: 12; j_gene: TRBJ1-5; abundance: -; v_gene: TRBV19; d_gene: -; CDR3aa: CASWTVNQPQHF; CDR3nt: TGTGCCAGTTGGACAGTGAATCAGCCCCAGCATTTT
len: 11; j_gene: TRBJ1-2; abundance: once; v_gene: TRBV20-1; d_gene: -; CDR3aa: CSARRALGYTF; CDR3nt: TGCAGTGCACGCAGGGCGCTTGGCTACACCTTC
len: 13; j_gene: TRBJ1-1; abundance: -; v_gene: TRBV19; d_gene: -; CDR3aa: CASSSQGLAEAFF; CDR3nt: TGTGCCAGTAGTTCTCAGGGCCTGGCTGAAGCTTTCTTT
len: 14; j_gene: TRBJ2-7; abundance: -; v_gene: TRBV4-1; d_gene: TRBD2; CDR3aa: CASSEKAGGYEQYF; CDR3nt: TGCGCCAGCAGTGAAAAGGCGGGAGGATACGAGCAGTACTTC
len: 15; j_gene: TRBJ1-6; abundance: -; v_gene: TRBV28; d_gene: -; CDR3aa: CASSPPGQNNSPLHF; CDR3nt: TGTGCCAGCAGCCCACCTGGACAGAATAATTCACCCCTCCACTTT
len: 13; j_gene: TRBJ1-1; abundance: few; v_gene: TRBV6-6; d_gene: -; CDR3aa: CASSFEVNTEAFF; CDR3nt: TGTGCCAGCAGTTTCGAGGTGAACACTGAAGCTTTCTTT
len: 15; j_gene: TRBJ2-3; abundance: -; v_gene: TRBV18; d_gene: -; CDR3aa: CASSPPLASKTTQYF; CDR3nt: TGTGCCAGCTCACCACCTTTGGCTAGTAAGACTACGCAGTATTTT
len: 19; j_gene: TRBJ2-1; abundance: -; v_gene: TRBV9; d_gene: TRBD2; CDR3aa: CASSVYLPGTSLSYNEQFF; CDR3nt: TGTGCCAGCAGCGTATATCTCCCGGGGACTAGCCTGTCCTACAATGAGCAGTTCTTC
len: 14; j_gene: TRBJ1-2; abundance: -; v_gene: TRBV2; d_gene: -; CDR3aa: CASREARVDYGYTF; CDR3nt: TGTGCCAGCAGGGAGGCCCGGGTGGACTATGGCTACACCTTC
len: 14; j_gene: TRBJ2-3; abundance: -; v_gene: TRBV19; d_gene: TRBD1; CDR3aa: CASSIVAGGDTQYF; CDR3nt: TGTGCCAGTAGTATAGTGGCAGGGGGCGATACGCAGTATTTT
len: 14; j_gene: TRBJ1-5; abundance: -; v_gene: TRBV6-5; d_gene: -; CDR3aa: CASSEGGYQRPQHF; CDR3nt: TGTGCCAGCAGTGAGGGAGGGTACCAACGGCCCCAGCATTTT
len: 17; j_gene: TRBJ2-1; abundance: -; v_gene: TRBV7-8; d_gene: TRBD2; CDR3aa: CASSLDEGSGGGDEQFF; CDR3nt: TGTGCCAGCAGCTTAGATGAAGGTTCGGGAGGGGGTGATGAGCAGTTCTTC
len: 13; j_gene: TRBJ1-1; abundance: few; v_gene: TRBV18; d_gene: -; CDR3aa: CASSPSPGAEAFF; CDR3nt: TGTGCCAGCTCACCATCACCCGGGGCTGAAGCTTTCTTT
len: 15; j_gene: TRBJ2-5; abundance: -; v_gene: TRBV2; d_gene: -; CDR3aa: CASSVPRQGMGTQYF; CDR3nt: TGTGCCAGCAGTGTTCCCCGCCAGGGGATGGGGACCCAGTACTTC
len: 19; j_gene: TRBJ1-3; abundance: few; v_gene: TRBV11-2; d_gene: TRBD1; CDR3aa: CASSLVQGGGGFSGNTIYF; CDR3nt: TGTGCCAGCAGCTTAGTGCAGGGGGGCGGCGGATTCTCTGGAAACACCATATATTTT